The 8 T cell receptor beta chains given below trace back to one sample, sequenced in a study of cytomegalovirus exposure and HLA in healthy donors. Vbeta (60) and Jbeta (13) primers were used in the PCR. TCRdb's table, derived via immunoSEQ multiplex PCR, lists solely in-frame clones and lacks some. The table lists roughly 78,000 clones, around 60% of them singletons. The sequenced sample consisted of PBMCs. The receptor set was obtained from a man aged 25 to 40 in good health and CMV-seropositive.

This clone was seen a few times. The chain uses TRBV18 and TRBJ1-4; 8 bases are a match to TRBD1. Germline V gene lookup returns CDR1 KGHSH and CDR2 LQKENI. The CDR3 sequence is 13 residues long. The J segment lost 14 bases and the V segment lost 5 bases, leaving 10 bases of the junction unmatched. CDR3 nucleotide sequence: TGTGCCAGCTCAATCGGGACAGGCGAAGGGCTGTTTTTT. Its protein is CASSIGTGEGLFF.

The chain joins TRBV7-2 to TRBJ2-5; no reliable D call. Germline CDR1 SGHTA, CDR2 FQGNSA. V lost 0 bases, J lost 5 bases, and 10 bases lay in between. CDR3 length equals 14 residues. The CDR3, as DNA: TGTGCCAGCAGCTTAGCGATGGGCCGGGAGACCCAGTACTTC. Its translation is CASSLAMGRETQYF.

The chain has TRBV6-1 and TRBJ2-3, with D unresolved. Germline V gene sequence: CDR1 MNHNS, CDR2 SASEGT. The CDR3 consists of 14 residues. V was trimmed by 9 bases and J by 2 bases, leaving 15 bases between them. The CDR3 nucleotides are TGTGCCAGTCCCCCGTCGGGTAACACAGATACGCAGTATTTT. It yields the protein CASPPSGNTDTQYF.

The rearrangement uses TRBV9 and TRBJ1-1, with D unresolved. CDR3 size: 13 residues. Trimming took 4 bases from V and 11 from J, leaving 18 bases between them. Germline V CDR1 and CDR2: SGDLS, YYNGEE. The CDR3 reads CASSNPTLGDAFF. CDR3 nucleotide sequence: TGTGCCAGCAGCAACCCGACGCTCGGGGATGCTTTCTTT.

The V gene is TRBV28, the J gene TRBJ2-1, with 8 bases aligning to TRBD2. The V and J ends lost 6 bases and 4 bases, in that order; junction bases with no gene match: 5. Germline V lookup: CDR1 MDHEN, CDR2 SYDVKM. CDR3 size: 14 residues. The CDR3 DNA is TGTGCCAGCAGCCGAGAGCGGGAGTACAATGAGCAGTTCTTC. This translates into CASSREREYNEQFF.

V is TRBV28 and J is TRBJ1-1; 12 bases match TRBD1. The V gene's germline CDR1 is MDHEN and CDR2 SYDVKM. V shed 4 bases, J shed 0 bases, and the junction held 12 bases outside the gene matches. This CDR3 is 19 amino acids long. CDR3 sequence reads: CASSSLPGTGGMVNTEAFF. The CDR3 DNA is TGTGCCAGCAGTTCTCTTCCCGGGACAGGGGGCATGGTGAACACTGAAGCTTTCTTT.

The rearrangement joins TRBV5-1 to TRBJ1-1; 8 bases line up with TRBD1. Germline V gives CDR1 SGHRS, CDR2 YFSETQ. The V segment lost 0 bases and the J segment 0 bases; nucleotides outside the gene matches: 4. CDR3 length: 16 residues. The CDR3 region is CASSLVRGPVNTEAFF. CDR3 DNA sequence: TGCGCCAGCAGCTTGGTCAGGGGGCCGGTGAACACTGAAGCTTTCTTT.

The rearrangement links TRBV9 to TRBJ2-3, with 9 bases lining up with TRBD2. The CDR3 is made up of 16 amino acids. Germline lookup yields CDR1 SGDLS and CDR2 YYNGEE. V trimming: 4 bases; J trimming: 5 bases; junction bases outside the gene matches: 11. CDR3 sequence reads: CASSIQTAGGLDTQYF. DNA for the CDR3: TGTGCCAGCAGCATCCAGACAGCGGGGGGATTAGATACGCAGTATTTT.